These 24 T cell receptor beta chains came from one sample sequenced in a study of tissue T cells after allogeneic stem cell transplantation. The assay was immunoSEQ multiplex PCR, and TCRdb's table has in-frame clones only and misses some. The sample holds thousands of clones, roughly 30% seen once. Specified time point: mouse harvest day 14 after allogeneic transplant. The graft held 10^6 splenic CD5+ T cells and 10^7 T-cell-depleted bone marrow cells. The sample comprised skin. All receptors derive from a female BALB/c mouse given C57BL/6 T cells with graft-versus-host disease after an allogeneic hematopoietic cell transplant.

Remarks on this clone: The germline and genes are mouse ones. Incomplete CDR3 DNA: TGTGCCAGCAGTCTCAACCTAAACACCGGGCAGCTCTAC. Residues: CASSLNLNTGQLY. The full CDR3 sequence reads CASSLNLNTGQLYF. The V call is TRBV26, the J call TRBJ2-2, with D hard to call. The read ends 1 residue early relative to the CDR3; the germline J gene fills the gap. CDR1 and CDR2 (germline): KGHPV, FQNQEV (reference sequence). V was cut by 3 bases and J by 1 base, with 6 bases left in between. The CDR3 is 14 amino acids.

This clone was counted a few times. Genes and germline come from the mouse. Read sequence stops 1 residue before the CDR3 end, and the germline J gene provides the missing end. The chain couples TRBV26 to TRBJ1-3, with D perhaps TRBD1 (6 bases). The CDR3 covers 14 residues. Germline V CDR1 and CDR2: KGHPV, FQNQEV (reference sequence). The V gene lost 4 bases and the J gene lost 2 bases, with 9 bases spanning the gap. The CDR3: CASSQNRAGNTLYF. CDR3 bases read: TGTGCCAGCAGTCAGAACAGGGCTGGAAATACGCTCTAT.

This clone appeared a few times. The genes are named according to mouse. Coverage ceases 1 residue before the CDR3 finishes, and the germline J gene fills in the end. The rearrangement links TRBV26 to TRBJ1-4; 10 nucleotides line up with TRBD1. V shed 6 bases and J 2 bases; nucleotides not matched to a gene: 6. CDR1 is KGHPV and CDR2 is FQNQEV in the germline V gene (reference sequence). The CDR3 sequence is 16 residues long. The CDR3 sequence is CASSRDRGGSNERLFF. The sequenced CDR3 bases are TGTGCCAGCAGCCGGGACAGGGGAGGGTCCAACGAAAGATTATTT.

This clone was counted between two and nine times. Gene names follow the mouse nomenclature. This CDR3 reads CASSLLGGRYAEQFF. Incomplete CDR3 DNA: TGTGCAAGCAGCTTATTGGGGGGGCGCTATGCTGAGCAGTTC. The J gene is TRBJ2-1, the V gene TRBV16; 9 positions agree with TRBD2. The read terminates 1 residue before the CDR3 end, so the remaining end is supplied by the germline J gene. Germline values: CDR1 SGHSA, CDR2 FRNQAP. V shed 2 bases and J 3 bases; nucleotides not matched to a gene: 2. This CDR3 is built from 15 residues.

Concerning this clone itself: Gene names and germline refer to mouse. The read terminates 1 residue ahead of where the CDR3 ends, so the germline J gene completes it. This rearrangement joins TRBV13-1 to TRBJ1-6; tentative D call: TRBD1 (5 bases). TRBJ1-6 is filed as an ORF, its function uncertain. Trimming shortened V by 3 bases and J by 5 bases, and 6 bases separated the two germline ends. Germline V gene lookup returns CDR1 NSHNY and CDR2 SYGAGN. The CDR3 spans 13 residues. The sequenced part of the CDR3 DNA is TGTGCCAGCAGTGGACAGAATAATTCGCCCCTCTAC. Its protein is CASSGQNNSPLY. Given in full, the CDR3 is CASSGQNNSPLYF.

Remarks on this clone: The listed genes are named as in mouse. The read falls 1 residue short of the CDR3 end, and the missing part is taken from the germline J gene. This chain uses TRBV26 with TRBJ2-7, with TRBD1 identical over 7 bases. The CDR3 runs to 12 residues. V lost 3 bases and J lost 5; bases outside the gene matches: 1. Looked up from germline, CDR1 is KGHPV and CDR2 is FQNQEV (reference sequence). The DNA read from the CDR3 is TGTGCCAGCAGTCTCGACAGGGATGAACAGTAC. It encodes CASSLDRDEQY. The complete CDR3 sequence is CASSLDRDEQYF.

Note on this clone: Gene names and germline refer to mouse. The read gets to within 1 residue of the CDR3 end, and the germline J gene fills in the rest. V gene TRBV26 combines with J gene TRBJ2-3, with 11 bases matching TRBD1. V dropped 5 bases and J dropped 5; count of bases not matched to a gene: 3. The germline CDR1 and CDR2 sequences are KGHPV and FQNQEV (reference sequence). This CDR3 region has 14 residues. CDR3 DNA (partial): TGTGCCAGCAGTTGGACAGGGGGCAAAGAAACGCTGTAT. Translated: CASSWTGGKETLY. The full CDR3 reads CASSWTGGKETLYF.

This clone was found a few times. Gene names are the mouse ones. The read comes to an end 1 residue before the CDR3 does, leaving the germline J gene to fill in the end. Other DNA sequences in the sample encode the same CDR3. The genes are TRBV26 and TRBJ2-2; D not certain. The V end was cut by 4 bases, the J end by 1 base, with 4 bases between. The length of the CDR3 is 13 residues. The V gene's germline CDR1 is KGHPV and CDR2 FQNQEV (reference sequence). Partial CDR3 DNA: TGTGCCAGCAGTCAAGGAAACACCGGGCAGCTCTAC. Translating it yields CASSQGNTGQLY. The full-length CDR3 reads as CASSQGNTGQLYF. Based on the CDR3 plus reference TRBV26 and TRBJ2-2, the full variable domain is NSKVIQTPRYLVKGQGQKAKMRCIPEKGHPVVFWYQQNKNNEFKFLINFQNQEVLQQIDMTEKRFSAECPSNSPCSLEIQSSEAGDSALYLCASSQGNTGQLYFGEGSKLTVL.

This clone came up a few times. Gene names and germline match the mouse. The CDR3 extends 1 residue past the end of the read, so its final part is completed from the germline J gene. The rearrangement links TRBV15 to TRBJ2-3, with a tentative D call TRBD1 (5 bases). The germline V gene encodes CDR1 SGHND and CDR2 FRSKSL. The CDR3 length is 12 residues. Between the trimmed V and J ends, which lost 6 bases and 2 bases, there was a span of 6 bases. The sequenced part of the CDR3 DNA is TGTGCCAGCAGGGACAATGCAGAAACGCTGTAT. Residues: CASRDNAETLY. The entire CDR3 protein is CASRDNAETLYF.

A note on this clone: The gene symbols are mouse symbols. The read ends 1 residue early relative to the CDR3; the germline J gene fills the gap. The chain links TRBV23 to TRBJ2-3; the D call in the table, TRBD2, was not verified against the DNA. The germline V gene encodes CDR1 KGHTA and CDR2 FQNQQP. This CDR3 has 15 amino acids. CDR3 DNA (partial): TGCTCCAGCAGTCAAAGCTGGGGTGGTGCAGAAACGCTGTAT. Its protein product is CSSSQSWGGAETLY. The whole CDR3 reads CSSSQSWGGAETLYF. Variable domain in full (rest from reference TRBV23 and TRBJ2-3): DAAVTQKPRYLIKMKGQEAEMKCIPEKGHTAVFWYQQKQSKELKFLIYFQNQQPLDQIDMVKERFSAVCPSSSLCSLGIRTCEAEDSALYLCSSSQSWGGAETLYFGSGTRLTVL.

This clone is labeled as large. The genes and germline here are from mouse. The CDR3 end is not reached by the read, which stops 1 residue before it; the germline J gene fills it in. V and J are TRBV13-2 and TRBJ2-7; tentative D call: TRBD1 (7 bases). V was shortened by 2 bases and J by 7 bases, with 10 bases between the two germline ends. This CDR3 has 12 amino acids. The V gene's germline CDR1 is NNHNN and CDR2 SYGAGS (reference sequence). CDR3 bases read: TGTGCCAGCGGTGAAAGGGGGCGCGAACAGTAC. Protein sequence: CASGERGREQY. The CDR3 as a whole reads CASGERGREQYF.

As concerns this clone: Gene labels here are mouse ones. The sequence runs out 1 residue before the end of the CDR3; the remainder is reconstructed from the germline J gene. This chain joins TRBV12-1 and TRBJ2-7; 8 bases match TRBD2. V trimming: 1 base; J trimming: 1 base; junction bases outside the gene matches: 2. The CDR3 extends over 14 amino acids. Germline loops: CDR1 SGHSN, CDR2 HYEKVE. The CDR3 region is CASSLSGGSYEQYF. CDR3 DNA (partial): TGTGCCAGCTCTCTATCTGGGGGGTCCTATGAACAGTAC.

Points on this clone: Gene names are the mouse ones. The CDR3 loop is CASSQERDTDYTF. CDR3 DNA, as far as it was read: TGTGCCAGCAGCCAAGAGCGGGACACCGACTACACC. This chain uses TRBV5 with TRBJ1-2, with D maybe TRBD1 (6 bases). The read halts 1 residue ahead of the CDR3 end, with the missing end drawn from the germline J gene. With 0 bases removed from V and 6 bases from J, the gap between germline ends came to 8 bases. CDR1 LGHNA and CDR2 YNLKQL come from the germline V gene (reference sequence). The length of the CDR3 is 13 residues.

There are a few counts of this clone. The genes and germline here are from mouse. The read gets to within 1 residue of the CDR3 end, and the germline J gene fills in the rest. This chain uses TRBV16 with TRBJ1-3; 7 bases are shared with TRBD1. CDR3 length equals 14 residues. J gave up 4 bases and V 3 bases, and 3 bases lay outside the gene matches. The V gene's germline CDR1 is SGHSA and CDR2 FRNQAP. CDR3 protein: CASSFPGGGNTLYF. CDR3 DNA (partial): TGTGCAAGCAGCTTTCCAGGGGGAGGAAATACGCTCTAT.

With respect to this clone: Germline and genes: mouse. Coverage ceases 1 residue before the CDR3 finishes, and the germline J gene fills in the end. The V and J genes are TRBV2 and TRBJ2-7, with D possibly TRBD1 on 6 matching bases. Trimming stripped 2 bases from V and 0 bases from J, with 8 bases between. The CDR3 extends over 14 amino acids. Germline CDR1 LGHNA, CDR2 YSYQKL. The CDR3 DNA, read in part, is TGTGCCAGCAGCCAAAGGGGGAGCTCCTATGAACAGTAC. As protein: CASSQRGSSYEQY. The whole CDR3 protein reads CASSQRGSSYEQYF.

This clone was seen a few times. Gene names and germline match the mouse. The CDR3 end lies 1 residue beyond the end of the read and is filled in from the germline J gene. The chain uses TRBV13-1 and TRBJ2-3, with TRBD2 as a possible D gene (6 bases). Germline CDR1 is NSHNY and CDR2 is SYGAGN. Trimming left V 2 bases short and J 0 bases short, with 7 bases between. The CDR3 has 14 amino acids. CDR3 in amino acids: CASSELGSAETLYF. The CDR3 bases that were read are TGTGCCAGCAGTGAACTGGGAAGTGCAGAAACGCTGTAT.

This clone was seen more than once but under ten times. All gene names here are mouse names. Read sequence stops 1 residue before the CDR3 end, and the germline J gene provides the missing end. The J gene is TRBJ2-3, the V gene TRBV26; maybe TRBD2 (7 bases). V was trimmed by 6 bases and J by 1 base, leaving 11 bases between them. The CDR3 sequence is 14 residues long. Germline CDR1 KGHPV, CDR2 FQNQEV (reference sequence). CDR3 loop: CASRKGGGAETLYF. The covered CDR3 bases are TGTGCCAGCAGAAAGGGGGGCGGTGCAGAAACGCTGTAT.

By its share, this clone is medium-sized. Any gene name here is a mouse gene name. The observed sequence ends 1 residue before the CDR3 terminus, with the missing tail filled in from the germline J gene. The rearrangement joins TRBV16 to TRBJ1-4, with a weak D call TRBD1 (6 bases). The V gene lost 2 bases and the J gene lost 0 bases, with 7 bases spanning the gap. The CDR3 runs 15 residues. The germline V gene encodes CDR1 SGHSA and CDR2 FRNQAP. The covered CDR3 bases are TGTGCAAGCAGCTTACAGGGGTTTTCCAACGAAAGATTATTT. Translated: CASSLQGFSNERLF. The CDR3 in full is CASSLQGFSNERLFF.

The count of this clone is one. All gene names here are mouse names. The read ends 1 residue shy of where the CDR3 ends; the end is completed using the germline J gene. V is TRBV3 and J is TRBJ2-4; D remains ambiguous. Germline-derived CDR1 and CDR2 are SNHLY and FYNGKV (reference sequence). V was trimmed by 2 bases and J by 5 bases, leaving 5 bases between them. This CDR3 region has 12 residues. CDR3 DNA (partial): TGTGCCAGCAGCTTAAGCAGAAACACCTTGTAC. Its protein is CASSLSRNTLY. The whole CDR3 sequence reads CASSLSRNTLYF.

With respect to this clone: Gene labels here are mouse ones. Read data end 1 residue before the CDR3 end; the end is taken from the germline J gene. This chain uses TRBV3 with TRBJ1-4, with 10 bases that match TRBD1. The CDR3 covers 15 residues. V was pared by 5 bases and J by 4 bases, with 4 bases of the junction left unmatched. Germline values: CDR1 SNHLY, CDR2 FYNGKV (reference sequence). CDR3 region: CASSQTGGYNERLFF. The sequenced part of the CDR3 DNA is TGTGCCAGCAGCCAGACAGGGGGCTACAACGAAAGATTATTT.

This clone is termed medium-sized. The gene names given are mouse names. The observed sequence ends 1 residue before the CDR3 terminus, with the missing tail filled in from the germline J gene. The V gene is TRBV26, the J gene TRBJ2-5; D is ambiguous. The germline CDR1 and CDR2 sequences are KGHPV and FQNQEV (reference sequence). The length of the CDR3 is 14 residues. The ends were cut back, 6 bases at V and 0 bases at J, with 10 bases in the middle. CDR3 DNA (partial): TGTGCCAGCAGCCCTACAAATAACCAAGACACCCAGTAC. Amino acids: CASSPTNNQDTQY. The complete CDR3 protein is CASSPTNNQDTQYF.

For this clone: Gene names refer to mouse genes. The read finishes 1 residue shy of the CDR3 end, and the germline J gene is used to complete it. This sequence joins TRBV26 and TRBJ1-1; 12 bases fit TRBD1. Germline V CDR1 and CDR2: KGHPV, FQNQEV (reference sequence). The CDR3 length is 15 residues. V shed 4 bases, J shed 4 bases, and the junction held 4 bases outside the gene matches. The chain's CDR3 is CASSPGTGGGTEVFF. The DNA read from the CDR3 is TGTGCCAGCAGTCCCGGGACAGGGGGCGGCACAGAAGTCTTC.

This clone is categorized as large. Gene names follow the mouse nomenclature. From the germline J gene comes the end of the CDR3, since the read stops 1 residue before it. The rearrangement uses TRBV23 and TRBJ2-2; no DNA check was done on the table's D call, TRBD1. This CDR3 is 15 amino acids long. Germline loops: CDR1 KGHTA, CDR2 FQNQQP. The CDR3 reads CSSSRQGANTGQLYF. The CDR3 bases that were read are TGCTCCAGCAGTCGGCAGGGGGCAAACACCGGGCAGCTCTAC.

This clone has a single count. The listed genes are named as in mouse. Read coverage stops 1 residue before the CDR3 terminus; the germline J gene supplies the remainder. The chain employs TRBV15 and TRBJ2-3; 9 bases match TRBD2. After removal of 5 bases from V and 3 bases from J, the junction contained 9 bases not matched to a gene. Germline V gives CDR1 SGHND, CDR2 FRSKSL. The CDR3 spans 16 residues. The CDR3 here is CASSPTGGRRAETLYF. The CDR3 bases that were read are TGTGCCAGCAGTCCCACTGGGGGGCGCCGGGCAGAAACGCTGTAT.